This T cell receptor (beta chain) originates from a study of blood T cell repertoires in COVID-19. CDR3 length equals 13 residues. Per germline, CDR1 LNHNV and CDR2 YYDKDF (reference sequence). Methods used by the authors: By means of reference gene primer amplification, nucleated cell counts were estimated. Only in-frame clones appear in the TCRdb table, and some are missing; sequencing was by immunoSEQ multiplex PCR. V, J and clone size reflect that table, while D and trimming were determined from the DNA. Here the sample spans about 340,000 clones, about 83% being singletons. On this clone itself: A junction end diverges from the germline sequence, so it may reflect a read error.

This sequence joins TRBV15 and TRBJ1-1; perhaps TRBD1 as D (5 bases). The sequenced sample consisted of peripheral blood. The TCR sequence derives from a man aged 25 to 45 with active or convalescent COVID-19. In nucleotides, the CDR3 is TGTGCCACCAGGAGAGAAGGGGTCCCGCGGGCTTTCTTT. It encodes CATRREGVPRAFF.